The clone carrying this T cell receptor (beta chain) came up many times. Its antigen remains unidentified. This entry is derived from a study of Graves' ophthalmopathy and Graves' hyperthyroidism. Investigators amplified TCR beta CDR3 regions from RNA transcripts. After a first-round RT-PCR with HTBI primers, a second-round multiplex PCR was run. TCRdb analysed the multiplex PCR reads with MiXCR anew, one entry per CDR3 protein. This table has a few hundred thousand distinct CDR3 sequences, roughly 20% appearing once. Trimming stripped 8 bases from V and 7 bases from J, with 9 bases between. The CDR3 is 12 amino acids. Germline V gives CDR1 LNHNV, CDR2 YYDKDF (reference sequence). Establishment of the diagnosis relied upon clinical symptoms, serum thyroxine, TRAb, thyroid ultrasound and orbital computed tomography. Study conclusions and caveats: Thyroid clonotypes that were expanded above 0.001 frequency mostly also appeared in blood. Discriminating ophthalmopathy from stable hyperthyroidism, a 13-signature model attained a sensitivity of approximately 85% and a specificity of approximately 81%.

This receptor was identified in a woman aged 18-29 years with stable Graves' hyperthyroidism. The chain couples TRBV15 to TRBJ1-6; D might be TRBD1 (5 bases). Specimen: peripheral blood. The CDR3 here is CATQWGNSPLHF. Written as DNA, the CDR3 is TGTGCCACCCAGTGGGGCAATTCACCCCTCCACTTT. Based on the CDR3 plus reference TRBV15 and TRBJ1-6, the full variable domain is DAMVIQNPRYQVTQFGKPVTLSCSQTLNHNVMYWYQQKSSQAPKLLFHYYDKDFNNEADTPDNFQSRRPNTSFCFLDIRSPGLGDTAMYLCATQWGNSPLHFGNGTRLTVT.